The sequence of this T cell receptor (beta chain) was determined in a study of blood T cell repertoires in COVID-19. Study at large: Samples of COVID-19 (acute and convalescent) were obtained from the United States, Italy and Spain. Nucleic acid was either cDNA or gDNA, and it came from T cells, B-cell-depleted T cells, or PBMCs.

Sequencing was performed with immunoSEQ multiplex PCR; in TCRdb, only in-frame clones are kept and a portion is missing. Here the sample spans approximately 190,000 clones, under 90% being singletons. Trimming removed 3 bases at V and 2 bases at J, with 13 bases between. The CDR3 length is 15 residues. CDR1 and CDR2 (germline): SGDLS, YYNGEE. Material for sequencing was peripheral blood. This chain joins TRBV9 and TRBJ2-3; possible D gene TRBD2, 5 bases. The TCR comes from a man older than 75 with acute or convalescent COVID-19. The CDR3 sequence: CASSARGLPTDTQYF. The CDR3 DNA sequence: TGTGCCAGCAGCGCCAGAGGGCTACCCACAGATACGCAGTATTTT.